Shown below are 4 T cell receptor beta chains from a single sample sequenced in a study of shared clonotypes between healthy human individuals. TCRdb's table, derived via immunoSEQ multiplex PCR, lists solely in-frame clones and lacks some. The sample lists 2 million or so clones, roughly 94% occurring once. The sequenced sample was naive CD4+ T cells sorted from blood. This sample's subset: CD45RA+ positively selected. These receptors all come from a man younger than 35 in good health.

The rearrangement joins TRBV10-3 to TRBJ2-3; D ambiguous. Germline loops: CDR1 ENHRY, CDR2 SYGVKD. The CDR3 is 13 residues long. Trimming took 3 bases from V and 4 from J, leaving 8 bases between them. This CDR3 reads CAISDQGADTQYF. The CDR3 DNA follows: TGTGCCATCAGTGACCAAGGAGCAGATACGCAGTATTTT.

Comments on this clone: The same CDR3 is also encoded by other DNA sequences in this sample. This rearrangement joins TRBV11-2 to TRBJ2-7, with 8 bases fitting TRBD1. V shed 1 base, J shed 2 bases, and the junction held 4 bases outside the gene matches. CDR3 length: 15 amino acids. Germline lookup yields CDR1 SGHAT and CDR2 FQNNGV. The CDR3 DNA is TGTGCCAGCAGCTTAGGCCAGGGGGCCCCCTACGAGCAGTACTTC. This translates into CASSLGQGAPYEQYF.

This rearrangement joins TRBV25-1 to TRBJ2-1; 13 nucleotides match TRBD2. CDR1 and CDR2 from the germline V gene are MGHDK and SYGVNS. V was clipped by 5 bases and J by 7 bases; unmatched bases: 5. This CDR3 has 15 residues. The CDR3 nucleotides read TGTGCCAGCAGTAAACTAGCGGGAGGGGGAAATGAGCAGTTCTTC. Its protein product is CASSKLAGGGNEQFF. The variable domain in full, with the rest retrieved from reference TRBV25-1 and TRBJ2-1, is EADIYQTPRYLVIGTGKKITLECSQTMGHDKMYWYQQDPGMELHLIHYSYGVNSTEKGDLSSESTVSRIRTEHFPLTLESARPSHTSQYLCASSKLAGGGNEQFFGPGTRLTVL.

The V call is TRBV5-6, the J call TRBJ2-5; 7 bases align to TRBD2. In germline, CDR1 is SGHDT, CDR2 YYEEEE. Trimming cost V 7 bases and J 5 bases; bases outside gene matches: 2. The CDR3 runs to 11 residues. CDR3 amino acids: CASHGGETQYF. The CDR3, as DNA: TGTGCCAGCCACGGGGGGGAGACCCAGTACTTC.